This TCR beta chain was retrieved from a study of T cells in Graves' hyperthyroidism and ophthalmopathy. Across the whole study: At initial diagnosis, before any treatment had begun, peripheral blood was obtained.

In this sample, this clonotype turned up a few times. This CDR3 is 14 amino acids long. The J segment lost 8 bases and the V segment lost 4 bases, leaving 5 bases of the junction unmatched. In germline, CDR1 is LGHNT, CDR2 FRNRAP. In patients aged 18 to 65, hyperthyroidism was newly diagnosed, with duration under 2 months. Each 10 ml fresh peripheral blood draw supplied the PBMCs. From RNA transcripts, TCR beta CDR3 regions were amplified. Initially, a first-round RT-PCR of the TCR CDR3 employed the HTBI primer set. From the multiplex PCR reads, TCRdb called clonotypes with MiXCR, one entry per CDR3 protein. Counted here are hundreds of thousands of distinct CDR3 sequences, around a sixth occurring once; the ten biggest clones make up 15% to 20%.

The sequenced sample consisted of blood. This rearrangement joins TRBV12-5 to TRBJ1-4; the match to TRBD1 covers 9 bases. The receptor's source is a woman between 45 and 65 years old with Graves' hyperthyroidism that later progressed to Graves' ophthalmopathy. The CDR3 DNA reads TGTGCTAGTGGTTCACAGGGGGCGCGCGAAAAACTGTTTTTT. Translating gives CASGSQGAREKLFF.